This T cell receptor (beta chain) was recovered during a study of blood T cell repertoires in COVID-19. This table comes from immunoSEQ multiplex PCR, and its TCRdb copy is limited to in-frame clones, with some not included. The data show about 160,000 clones, with about three quarters seen just once and around 8.1% held by the top ten. Trimming cost V 1 base and J 6 bases; bases outside gene matches: 5. This CDR3 comprises 16 residues. In germline, CDR1 is SGHTA, CDR2 FQGTGA. Sequencing was carried out using peripheral blood. The source is a man in his sixties with acute or convalescent COVID-19. This chain uses TRBV7-3 with TRBJ2-2, with 10 bases aligning to TRBD1. The CDR3, as DNA: TGTGCCAGCAGCTTAATTGGGACAGGGGAGGCCGGGGAGCTGTTTTTT. Translation gives CASSLIGTGEAGELFF. The complete variable domain, with remaining parts taken from reference TRBV7-3 and TRBJ2-2, reads GAGVSQTPSNKVTEKGKYVELRCDPISGHTALYWYRQSLGQGPEFLIYFQGTGAADDSGLPNDRFFAVRPEGSVSTLKIQRTERGDSAVYLCASSLIGTGEAGELFFGEGSRLTVL.